These T cell receptor beta chains were read from a single sample in a study of blood T cell repertoires in COVID-19. Some clones are missing from TCRdb's copy, which holds only in-frame ones; the method was immunoSEQ multiplex PCR. The table records approximately 210,000 clones, roughly 81% of them present only once. Source material: peripheral blood. Receptors were obtained from a woman in her 70s with active or convalescent COVID-19. CDR3s include the opening cysteine and the closing phenylalanine or tryptophan. A D gene is named only where the DNA matches it firmly. Clone size is given for some rows only: seen once, a few or many times, or a class if the clone is expanded.

V gene	J gene	D gene	clone size	CDR3 DNA	CDR3 protein
TRBV6-5	TRBJ1-6	TRBD1	NA	TGTGCCAGCAGCCGTGGACAGGGGGGACCCCTCCACTTT	CASSRGQGGPLHF
TRBV6-5	TRBJ2-3	NA	NA	TGTGCCAGCAGTTACCGGCGGACAGATACGCAGTATTTT	CASSYRRTDTQYF
TRBV27	TRBJ2-2	NA	once	TGTGCCAGCAGTTTATCGCGACAGACCGGGGAGCTGTTTTTT	CASSLSRQTGELFF
TRBV19	TRBJ2-4	NA	NA	TGTGCCAGTAGTTTGAGGGCGTCCAAAAACATTCAGTACTTC	CASSLRASKNIQYF
TRBV7-9	TRBJ1-1	NA	few	TGTGCCAGCAGCTTAGAAGCGCAGACGGCAGCTTTCTTT	CASSLEAQTAAFF
TRBV21-1	TRBJ1-5	NA	NA	TGTGCCAGCAGCGTAACTATCGGGGGAGGGGGCAATCAGCCCCAGCATTTT	CASSVTIGGGGNQPQHF
TRBV28	TRBJ1-1	NA	NA	TGTGCCAGCAGCCGGTTAGGGGTTATTCTCACTGAAGCTTTCTTT	CASSRLGVILTEAFF
TRBV2	TRBJ2-3	NA	NA	TGTGCCAGCAGGGGGGGACAGACAGATACGCAGTATTTT	CASRGGQTDTQYF
TRBV5-8	TRBJ2-3	TRBD2	NA	TGTGCCTGCGAACCCGGACTAGGGATCCTTAGCACAGATACGCAGTATTTT	CACEPGLGILSTDTQYF
TRBV7-2	TRBJ2-1	NA	NA	TGTGCCAGCAGCTCGGGAACTTACAATGAGCAGTTCTTC	CASSSGTYNEQFF
TRBV19	TRBJ2-7	NA	NA	TGTGCCAGTAGTATTTCAGGGACCTACGAGCAGTACTTC	CASSISGTYEQYF
TRBV19	TRBJ2-3	TRBD2	NA	TGTGCCAGTAGTCCGCTCCCTAGCGGAGCTAGCACAGATACGCAGTATTTT	CASSPLPSGASTDTQYF
TRBV25-1	TRBJ2-2	NA	NA	TGTGCCAGCGCTAGCTTCGCGAACACCGGGGAGCTGTTTTTT	CASASFANTGELFF
TRBV5-5	TRBJ2-2	NA	NA	TGTGCCAGCACCCGAGCAAGTAACACCGGGGAGCTGTTTTTT	CASTRASNTGELFF
TRBV29-1	TRBJ2-3	TRBD2	NA	TGCAGCGTTGAGTCTAGCGGGACTTTCACAGATACGCAGTATTTT	CSVESSGTFTDTQYF
TRBV12-3/TRBV12-4	TRBJ2-2	NA	NA	TGTGCCAGCACCCCACGGGGCGGGGAGCTGTTTTTT	CASTPRGGELFF
TRBV18	TRBJ2-2	NA	NA	TGTGCCAGCTCACCAAGGGAGACCCGCGCCGGGGAGCTGTTTTTT	CASSPRETRAGELFF
TRBV6-5	TRBJ2-6	NA	once	TGTGCCAGCAGACCTACAGACTCTGGGGCCAACGTCCTGACTTTC	CASRPTDSGANVLTF
TRBV24-1	TRBJ2-5	TRBD1	NA	TGTGCCACCAGTGGGTTCGGACAGGGTGGAGGAGAGACCCAGTACTTC	CATSGFGQGGGETQYF
TRBV18	TRBJ2-1	TRBD2	NA	TGTGCCAGCTCACCACTACAAGCGGGAGGCTACAATGAGCAGTTCTTC	CASSPLQAGGYNEQFF
TRBV7-7	TRBJ2-7	TRBD1	NA	TGTGCCAGCAGCCTCGGACAGGGGCCATCCTACGAGCAGTACTTC	CASSLGQGPSYEQYF
TRBV19	TRBJ1-1	NA	NA	TGTGCCAGTAAAGTGGGTTCAGGGAACACTGAAGCTTTCTTT	CASKVGSGNTEAFF
TRBV5-1	TRBJ2-7	NA	NA	TGCGCCAGCAGCGATGAACGACGCAGGGGTTCCTACGAGCAGTACTTC	CASSDERRRGSYEQYF
TRBV28	TRBJ2-7	NA	NA	TGTGCCAGCAGTTTACGGGGAGTAGAGGACGAGCAGTACTTC	CASSLRGVEDEQYF
TRBV29-1	TRBJ2-1	NA	NA	TGCAGCGTGCCAAGGGGCGGCTACAATGAGCAGTTCTTC	CSVPRGGYNEQFF